This is a list of T cell receptor beta chains from one sample in a study of CD8 T cells in Susac syndrome. TCRdb called the immunoSEQ multiplex PCR reads again in MiXCR, with one record for every CDR3 protein. The table shows approximately 150,000 distinct CDR3 sequences, with 92% occurring only once. Sequencing was performed on CD4+ T cells from PBMCs. All receptors derive from a human donor in good health. CDR3s include the opening cysteine and the closing phenylalanine or tryptophan. Fields, in order: V gene, clone size, D gene, J gene, CDR3 protein, CDR3 DNA. D genes are given only for firm matches. Clone size appears in some rows only: once, few, many, or a class for an expanded clone.

TRBV13	once	TRBD1	TRBJ2-7	CASSYLRDSSYEQYF	TGTGCCAGCAGCTACCTAAGGGACAGCTCCTACGAGCAGTACTTC
TRBV11-2	.	TRBD2	TRBJ2-7	CASSASGRGSPYEQYF	TGTGCCAGCAGCGCTAGCGGGAGGGGGTCTCCCTACGAGCAGTACTTC
TRBV18	.	.	TRBJ2-6	CASSRTRVRGSGANVLTF	TGTGCCAGCTCACGAACCCGTGTCAGGGGATCTGGGGCCAACGTCCTGACTTTC
TRBV11-2	.	TRBD2	TRBJ2-1	CASSSTSGAYNEQFF	TGTGCCAGCAGCTCGACTAGCGGAGCTTACAATGAGCAGTTCTTC
TRBV6-6	.	.	TRBJ1-5	CASSGDGLLSQPQHF	TGTGCCAGCAGTGGGGACGGACTTCTCAGTCAGCCCCAGCATTTT
TRBV12-5	.	TRBD1	TRBJ1-4	CASGLQRGLREKLFF	TGTGCTAGTGGTTTGCAGAGGGGGCTCAGGGAAAAACTGTTTTTT
TRBV5-1	.	.	TRBJ1-4	CASKTGPNGNEKLFF	TGCGCCAGCAAAACCGGACCGAACGGAAATGAAAAACTGTTTTTT
TRBV24-1	.	.	TRBJ1-1	CATRGNTEAFF	TGTGCCACCAGAGGGAACACTGAAGCTTTCTTT
TRBV3-1	once	.	TRBJ1-2	CASSQDLTQGWHYGYTF	TGTGCCAGCAGCCAAGATCTGACCCAGGGGTGGCACTATGGCTACACCTTC
TRBV19	.	.	TRBJ2-7	CASKAGQSYEQYF	TGTGCCAGTAAAGCAGGGCAGTCCTACGAGCAGTACTTC
TRBV30	few	.	TRBJ2-7	CAWSQTSVEQYF	TGTGCCTGGAGCCAGACCTCCGTCGAGCAGTACTTC
TRBV12-3/TRBV12-4	.	.	TRBJ1-2	CASSPSGAPAGYTF	TGTGCCAGCAGTCCCTCAGGGGCTCCAGCTGGCTACACCTTC
TRBV5-1	.	.	TRBJ2-2	CASMVGTNTGELFF	TGCGCCAGCATGGTCGGTACGAACACCGGGGAGCTGTTTTTT
TRBV2	.	TRBD1	TRBJ1-4	CASSVDRGNEKLFF	TGTGCCAGCAGTGTCGACAGGGGCAATGAAAAACTGTTTTTT
TRBV20-1	.	.	TRBJ2-1	CSALDLGEQFF	TGCAGTGCCTTGGATCTGGGTGAGCAGTTCTTC
TRBV27	.	.	TRBJ2-3	CASSLKEGTQYF	TGTGCCAGCAGTTTGAAAGAGGGTACGCAGTATTTT
TRBV5-1	.	TRBD1	TRBJ1-6	CASSLTGQRNYNSPLHF	TGCGCCAGCAGCTTAACGGGACAGAGAAACTATAATTCACCCCTCCACTTT
TRBV5-1	.	.	TRBJ1-1	CASSPSLGSLNTEAFF	TGCGCCAGCAGTCCCTCTTTGGGGTCTCTGAACACTGAAGCTTTCTTT
TRBV14	.	.	TRBJ1-5	CASSQGEGQPQHF	TGTGCCAGCAGCCAGGGAGAGGGCCAGCCCCAGCATTTT
TRBV6-1	.	.	TRBJ1-2	CASTPDGDYGYTF	TGTGCCAGCACCCCGGATGGGGACTATGGCTACACCTTC
TRBV20-1	.	TRBD1	TRBJ1-4	CSASDREGEKLFF	TGCAGTGCTTCGGACAGGGAGGGAGAAAAACTGTTTTTT
TRBV18	once	.	TRBJ1-1	CASSPPGTVNTEAFF	TGTGCCAGCTCACCTCCCGGGACGGTGAACACTGAAGCTTTCTTT
TRBV28	.	.	TRBJ1-5	CASMVGGGNQPQHF	TGTGCCAGCATGGTGGGGGGGGGCAATCAGCCCCAGCATTTT
TRBV2	.	.	TRBJ2-6	CASSVRAGANVLTF	TGTGCCAGCAGTGTACGGGCTGGGGCCAACGTCCTGACTTTC
TRBV7-6	once	TRBD1	TRBJ1-4	CASTEGAGTYATNEKLFF	TGTGCCAGCACCGAGGGGGCAGGGACCTATGCAACTAATGAAAAACTGTTTTTT
TRBV28	.	TRBD1	TRBJ2-7	CASAGTGPYEQYF	TGTGCCAGTGCCGGGACAGGGCCCTACGAGCAGTACTTC
TRBV29-1	.	TRBD2	TRBJ2-3	CSVDKLAGRHGRTDTQYF	TGCAGCGTTGATAAACTAGCGGGGAGACACGGGCGCACAGATACGCAGTATTTT
TRBV7-3	.	.	TRBJ2-5	CASSLGYRETQYF	TGTGCCAGCAGCTTGGGCTATAGAGAGACCCAGTACTTC
TRBV4-1	.	TRBD1	TRBJ2-5	CASSQLGGSGVETQYF	TGCGCCAGCAGCCAACTAGGGGGCTCAGGGGTAGAGACCCAGTACTTC
TRBV7-6	.	.	TRBJ2-6	CASSLEASSGANVLTF	TGTGCCAGCAGCTTAGAGGCTAGCTCTGGGGCCAACGTCCTGACTTTC
TRBV7-9	.	TRBD2	TRBJ2-5	CASSSYGVVAGVRETQYF	TGTGCCAGCAGCTCCTACGGGGTGGTAGCGGGAGTTCGAGAGACCCAGTACTTC
TRBV15	.	TRBD1	TRBJ2-7	CATSREWTGGYEQYF	TGTGCCACCAGCAGAGAATGGACAGGGGGCTACGAGCAGTACTTC
TRBV11-3	.	TRBD2	TRBJ2-1	CASSIAGAGNEQFF	TGTGCCAGCAGCATAGCGGGAGCCGGGAATGAGCAGTTCTTC
TRBV5-1	.	.	TRBJ2-2	CASSLNPSNTGELFF	TGCGCCAGCAGCTTGAACCCGTCGAACACCGGGGAGCTGTTTTTT
TRBV7-8	.	.	TRBJ2-7	CASSLGFSYEQYF	TGTGCCAGCAGCTTAGGTTTCTCCTACGAGCAGTACTTC
TRBV4-2	.	.	TRBJ2-6	CASSPGRSGANVLTF	TGTGCCAGCAGCCCCGGCCGCTCTGGGGCCAACGTCCTGACTTTC
TRBV4-3	.	.	TRBJ2-2	CASSLQGGIAGELFF	TGCGCCAGCAGCCTACAGGGTGGGATTGCCGGGGAGCTGTTTTTT
TRBV5-1	.	.	TRBJ1-1	CASSARELNTEAFF	TGCGCCAGCAGCGCCAGGGAGTTGAACACTGAAGCTTTCTTT
TRBV7-2	.	.	TRBJ2-3	CAVRPYTDTQYF	TGTGCCGTTCGGCCCTACACAGATACGCAGTATTTT
TRBV4-1	.	.	TRBJ1-2	CASSQDSRGNYGYTF	TGCGCCAGCAGCCAAGATTCGAGGGGCAACTATGGCTACACCTTC
TRBV7-9	.	.	TRBJ2-7	CASSSGRIYEQYF	TGTGCCAGCAGCTCTGGCAGGATCTACGAGCAGTACTTC
TRBV12-3/TRBV12-4	.	.	TRBJ1-4	CASGPAGITNEKLFF	TGTGCCAGCGGTCCGGCCGGTATAACTAATGAAAAACTGTTTTTT
TRBV5-1	.	.	TRBJ2-2	CASSTMGDTGELFF	TGCGCCAGCAGCACTATGGGGGACACCGGGGAGCTGTTTTTT
TRBV28	.	.	TRBJ2-5	CASSSSAIQETQYF	TGTGCCAGCAGTTCGTCAGCAATTCAAGAGACCCAGTACTTC
TRBV20-1	.	TRBD2	TRBJ2-3	CSAPPGLAKDTQYF	TGCAGTGCTCCCCCGGGACTAGCAAAAGATACGCAGTATTTT
TRBV15	.	.	TRBJ2-5	CATSWLETQYF	TGTGCCACCAGCTGGTTGGAGACCCAGTACTTC
TRBV9	.	.	TRBJ2-5	CASSVTGETQYF	TGTGCCAGCAGCGTTACTGGGGAGACCCAGTACTTC
TRBV20-1	.	.	TRBJ2-7	CSASRQSYEQYF	TGCAGTGCTAGCCGTCAATCCTACGAGCAGTACTTC
TRBV29-1	.	TRBD1	TRBJ2-7	CSVSTGTGSQQYF	TGCAGCGTTTCCACCGGGACAGGGAGTCAGCAGTACTTC
TRBV28	once	.	TRBJ2-5	CASSLPPPESRETQYF	TGTGCCAGCAGTTTACCCCCGCCTGAGAGTCGAGAGACCCAGTACTTC
TRBV18	.	.	TRBJ2-2	CASSFAGSTGELFF	TGTGCCAGCTCATTCGCGGGGAGCACCGGGGAGCTGTTTTTT
TRBV15	.	.	TRBJ1-2	CATSRDEGRWYGYTF	TGTGCCACCAGCAGAGATGAGGGACGGTGGTATGGCTACACCTTC
TRBV3-1	.	.	TRBJ2-1	CASSSRAHFRFF	TGTGCCAGCAGCTCCCGAGCTCATTTCAGGTTCTTC